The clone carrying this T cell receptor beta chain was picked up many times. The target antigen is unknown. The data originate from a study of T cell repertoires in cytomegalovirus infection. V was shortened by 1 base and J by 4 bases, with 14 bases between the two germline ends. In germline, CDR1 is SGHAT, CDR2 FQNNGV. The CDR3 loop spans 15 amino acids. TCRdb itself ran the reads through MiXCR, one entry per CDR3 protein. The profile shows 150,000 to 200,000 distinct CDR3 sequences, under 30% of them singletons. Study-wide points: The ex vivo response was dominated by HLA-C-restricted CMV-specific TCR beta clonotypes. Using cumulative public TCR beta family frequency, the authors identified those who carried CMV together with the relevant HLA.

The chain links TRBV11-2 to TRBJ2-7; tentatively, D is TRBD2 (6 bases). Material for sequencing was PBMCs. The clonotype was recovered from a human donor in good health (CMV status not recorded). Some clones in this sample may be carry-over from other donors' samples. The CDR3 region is CASSLAPGGEYEQYF. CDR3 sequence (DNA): TGTGCCAGCAGCTTAGCCCCCGGCGGGGAATACGAGCAGTACTTC.